Sequencing of this TCR beta chain was carried out in a study of blood T cell repertoires in COVID-19. Study overall: In each case, the material was cDNA or gDNA derived from T cells, B-cell-depleted T cells, or PBMCs.

The trim removed 4 bases at V and 7 bases at J, leaving 13 bases unmatched. The CDR3 loop spans 17 amino acids. Germline CDR1 reads SGHAT; CDR2 reads FQNNGV. The method was immunoSEQ multiplex PCR; TCRdb's version includes in-frame clones alone and lacks a portion of them. This sample has about 140,000 clones, with roughly 85% found just once. This chain uses TRBV11-2 with TRBJ1-4; 9 bases line up with TRBD1. Sequencing was performed on PBMCs or T cells enriched from blood (not recorded which). The receptor comes from a man aged 50 to 59 who had recovered from COVID-19. CDR3 amino acids: CASSSQGALPMGEKLFF. CDR3 sequence (DNA): TGTGCCAGCAGCTCACAGGGGGCCCTGCCTATGGGTGAAAAACTGTTTTTT.